The 14 T cell receptor beta chains below were found in one sample sequenced in a study of control samples from healthy donors and cancer patients. The assay was immunoSEQ multiplex PCR, and TCRdb's table has in-frame clones only and misses some. The data contain fewer than 200,000 clones, around 90% of them singletons. The material sequenced was blood. The receptors come from a woman aged 45-59 years in good health.

V usage is TRBV3-1 (or the pseudogene TRBV3-2) and J usage is TRBJ1-1; 7 bases agree with TRBD1. The germline CDR1 and CDR2 sequences are LGHDT and YNNKEL (reference sequence). The CDR3 contains 16 residues. With 4 bases clipped from V and 1 base from J, the junction kept 9 bases outside the gene matches. CDR3 in DNA: TGTGCCAGCAGCCTCCAGACAGGGCTAGGGAACACTGAAGCTTTCTTT. Translating gives CASSLQTGLGNTEAFF.

This clone appeared a single time. V is TRBV9 and J is TRBJ2-1; TRBD2 matches at 11 bases. V lost 3 bases and J lost 5; bases outside the gene matches: 10. CDR1 is SGDLS, CDR2 YYNGEE, per germline. This CDR3 region has 17 residues. As DNA, the CDR3 is TGTGCCAGCAGCGCCCCCGGGTCTAGCGGGAGGAACAATGAGCAGTTCTTC. This encodes CASSAPGSSGRNNEQFF.

The rearrangement links TRBV14 to TRBJ1-1; TRBD1 is a possible D gene (6 bases). The CDR3 runs to 13 residues. The germline V gene encodes CDR1 SGHDN and CDR2 FVKESK. Trimming cost V 4 bases and J 11 bases, with 17 bases left between them. The CDR3 bases are TGTGCCAGCAGCCGCCTGAGTCGGGGGCTGGCTTTCTTT. Its translation: CASSRLSRGLAFF.

V gene TRBV2 combines with J gene TRBJ1-6, with D perhaps matching TRBD1 (5 bases). Trimming cost V 6 bases and J 7 bases, with 13 bases left between them. The CDR3 is 14 residues long. CDR1 SNHLY and CDR2 FYNNEI come from the germline V gene. The chain's CDR3 is CASSPGTGNSPLHF. CDR3 bases: TGTGCCAGCAGCCCCGGGACCGGGAATTCACCCCTCCACTTT.

This chain connects TRBV14 to TRBJ2-1; 7 bases map to TRBD2. This CDR3 spans 12 amino acids. Germline lookup yields CDR1 SGHDN and CDR2 FVKESK. The trim removed 4 bases at V and 10 bases at J, leaving 4 bases unmatched. CDR3 protein: CASSRGRGEQFF. CDR3 nucleotides: TGTGCCAGCAGCCGAGGGAGGGGAGAGCAGTTCTTC.

The V gene is TRBV6-5, the J gene TRBJ2-7; TRBD2 might be the D (5 bases). CDR3 size: 13 residues. Germline loops: CDR1 MNHEY, CDR2 SVGAGI. Trimming stripped 8 bases from V and 2 bases from J, with 13 bases between. CDR3: CASRRQITYEQYF. DNA of the CDR3: TGTGCCAGCCGGAGGCAAATCACCTACGAGCAGTACTTC.

The V gene is TRBV30, the J gene TRBJ1-6; 7 bases fit TRBD1. CDR3 length: 15 amino acids. Unmatched junction bases numbered 10, after V lost 3 bases and J lost 8 bases. The germline V gene encodes CDR1 GTSNPN and CDR2 SVGIG (reference sequence). The CDR3 nucleotides are TGTGCCTGGAGCGATCGGGACAGTTTTTATTCACCCCTCCACTTT. Amino acids: CAWSDRDSFYSPLHF.

The V call is TRBV6-5, the J call TRBJ2-2; D gene ambiguous. CDR1 and CDR2 from the germline V gene are MNHEY and SVGAGI. The germline V and J ends were trimmed by 3 bases and 4 bases, with 9 bases remaining between them. The CDR3 sequence is 14 residues long. Written as DNA, the CDR3 is TGTGCCAGCAGTTATGGGCAGCCCACCGGGGAGCTGTTTTTT. As protein: CASSYGQPTGELFF.

J is TRBJ1-2 and V is TRBV4-1, with a weak D call TRBD1 (6 bases). V was clipped by 1 base and J by 7 bases, with 16 bases between them. CDR3 length equals 15 residues. Germline V CDR1 and CDR2: MGHRA, YSYEKL. In DNA form, the CDR3 reads TGCGCCAGCAGCCAAGGGGGGGCTGACGGCGTTGGCTACACCTTC. It encodes CASSQGGADGVGYTF.

The sample holds one count of this clone. The chain links TRBV5-4 to TRBJ1-6; tentative D call: TRBD1 (5 bases). CDR1 is SGHNT and CDR2 is YYREEE in the germline V gene (reference sequence). Trimming removed 5 bases at V and 7 bases at J, with 16 bases between. This CDR3 spans 15 amino acids. The CDR3 nucleotides read TGTGCCAGCAGTTCTGTATCAGGGTACAATTCACCCCTCCACTTT. It encodes CASSSVSGYNSPLHF. Full variable domain (remainder filled in from reference TRBV5-4 and TRBJ1-6): ETGVTQSPTHLIKTRGQQVTLRCSSQSGHNTVSWYQQALGQGPQFIFQYYREEENGRGNFPPRFSGLQFPNYSSELNVNALELDDSALYLCASSSVSGYNSPLHFGNGTRLTVT.

This rearrangement joins TRBV7-2 to TRBJ1-6; D is uncertain. V lost 5 bases, J lost 10 bases, and 15 bases lay in between. Germline-derived CDR1 and CDR2 are SGHTA and FQGNSA. The CDR3 covers 14 residues. The CDR3 DNA reads as TGTGCCAGCAGCCAGGTCCTTCTCGCGTCACCCCTCCACTTT. Translated: CASSQVLLASPLHF.

This sequence joins TRBV11-3 and TRBJ2-3; unclear D gene. Germline CDR1 and CDR2: SGHNT and YENEEA. V was shortened by 1 base and J by 0 bases, with 8 bases between the two germline ends. This CDR3 has 15 residues. CDR3 in amino acids: CASSLGVSSTDTQYF. The CDR3 DNA reads TGTGCCAGCAGCTTAGGGGTGTCTAGCACAGATACGCAGTATTTT.

The CDR3 loop reads CATSDLAGSQHF. The CDR3 DNA sequence: TGTGCCACCAGTGATTTGGCGGGCTCCCAGCATTTT. The J gene is TRBJ1-5, the V gene TRBV24-1; D gene ambiguous. CDR1 and CDR2 from the germline V gene are KGHDR and SFDVKD. Trimming cost V 0 bases and J 11 bases, with 7 bases left between them. The CDR3 has 12 residues.

The chain carries TRBV4-3 and TRBJ1-2; 10 nucleotides match TRBD1. The germline gives CDR1 LGHNA, CDR2 YSLEER. With 3 bases clipped from V and 8 bases from J, the junction kept 15 bases outside the gene matches. The CDR3 loop spans 17 amino acids. The CDR3 loop is CASSQRFRDRGSRGYTF. The CDR3 nucleotides read TGCGCCAGCAGCCAGCGTTTCCGGGACAGGGGATCGAGAGGCTACACCTTC.